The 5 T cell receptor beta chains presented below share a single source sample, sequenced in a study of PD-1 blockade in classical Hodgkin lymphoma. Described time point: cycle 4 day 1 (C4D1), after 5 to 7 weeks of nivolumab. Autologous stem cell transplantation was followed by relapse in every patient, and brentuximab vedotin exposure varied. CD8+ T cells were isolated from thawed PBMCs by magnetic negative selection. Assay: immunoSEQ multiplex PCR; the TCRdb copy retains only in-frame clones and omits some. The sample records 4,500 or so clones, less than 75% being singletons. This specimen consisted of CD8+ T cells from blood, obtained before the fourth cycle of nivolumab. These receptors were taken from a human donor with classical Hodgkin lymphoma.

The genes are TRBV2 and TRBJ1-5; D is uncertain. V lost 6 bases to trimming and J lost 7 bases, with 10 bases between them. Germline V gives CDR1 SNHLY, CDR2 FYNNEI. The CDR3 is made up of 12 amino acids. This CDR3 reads CASSQDRQPQHF. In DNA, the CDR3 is TGTGCCAGCAGCCAAGATAGACAGCCCCAGCATTTT.

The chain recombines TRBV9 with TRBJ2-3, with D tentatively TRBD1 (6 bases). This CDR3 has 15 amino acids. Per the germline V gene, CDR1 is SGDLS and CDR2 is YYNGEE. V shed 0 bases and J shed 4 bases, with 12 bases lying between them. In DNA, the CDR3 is TGTGCCAGCAGCGTAGAGGGGGAGCACGCAGATACGCAGTATTTT. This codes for CASSVEGEHADTQYF.

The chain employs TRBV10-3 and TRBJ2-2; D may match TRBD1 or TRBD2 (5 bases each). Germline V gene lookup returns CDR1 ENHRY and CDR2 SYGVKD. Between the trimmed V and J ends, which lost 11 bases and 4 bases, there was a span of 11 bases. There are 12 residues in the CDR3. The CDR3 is CAGGLGTGELFF. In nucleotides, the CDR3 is TGTGCCGGGGGTCTGGGCACCGGGGAGCTGTTTTTT.

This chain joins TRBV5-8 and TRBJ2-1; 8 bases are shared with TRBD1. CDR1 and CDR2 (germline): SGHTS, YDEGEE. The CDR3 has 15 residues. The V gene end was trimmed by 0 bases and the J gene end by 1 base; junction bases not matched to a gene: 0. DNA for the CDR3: TGTGCCAGCAGCTTGGGGACAGGGTCCTACAATGAGCAGTTCTTC. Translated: CASSLGTGSYNEQFF.

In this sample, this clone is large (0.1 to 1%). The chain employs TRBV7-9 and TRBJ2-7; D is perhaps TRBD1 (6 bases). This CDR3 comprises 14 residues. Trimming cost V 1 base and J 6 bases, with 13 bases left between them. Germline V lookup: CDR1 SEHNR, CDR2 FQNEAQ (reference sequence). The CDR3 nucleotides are TGTGCCAGCAGCTTAGGGTCCACAGGGTTCGAGCAGTACTTC. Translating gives CASSLGSTGFEQYF.